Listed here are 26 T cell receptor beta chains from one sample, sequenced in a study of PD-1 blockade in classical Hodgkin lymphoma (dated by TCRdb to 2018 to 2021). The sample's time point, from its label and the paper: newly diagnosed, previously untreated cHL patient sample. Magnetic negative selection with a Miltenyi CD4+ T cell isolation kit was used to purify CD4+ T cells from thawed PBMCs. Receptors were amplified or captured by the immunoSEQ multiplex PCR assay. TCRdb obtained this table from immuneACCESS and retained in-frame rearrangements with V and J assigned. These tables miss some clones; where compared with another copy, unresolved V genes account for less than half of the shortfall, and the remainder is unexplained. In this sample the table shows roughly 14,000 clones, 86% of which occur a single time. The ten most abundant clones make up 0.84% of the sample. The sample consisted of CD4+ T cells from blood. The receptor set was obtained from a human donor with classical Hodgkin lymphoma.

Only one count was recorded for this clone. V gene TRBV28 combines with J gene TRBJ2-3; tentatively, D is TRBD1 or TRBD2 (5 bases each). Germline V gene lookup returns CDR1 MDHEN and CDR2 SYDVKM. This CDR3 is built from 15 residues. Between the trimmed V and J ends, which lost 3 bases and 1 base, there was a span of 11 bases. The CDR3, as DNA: TGTGCCAGCAGTTTTCCGGGGCCGGGCACAGATACGCAGTATTTT. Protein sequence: CASSFPGPGTDTQYF.

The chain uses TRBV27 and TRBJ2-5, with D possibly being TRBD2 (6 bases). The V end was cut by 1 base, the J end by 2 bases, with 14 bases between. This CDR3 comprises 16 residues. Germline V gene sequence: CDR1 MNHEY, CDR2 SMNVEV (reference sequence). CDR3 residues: CASSLWVAGKQETQYF. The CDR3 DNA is TGTGCCAGCAGTTTATGGGTGGCGGGAAAACAAGAGACCCAGTACTTC.

The CDR3 nucleotides read TGTGCCAGCAGCTCCGTTCTCTATGGCTACACCTTC. Translation: CASSSVLYGYTF. V and J are TRBV11-2 and TRBJ1-2; D is unresolved. The V gene's germline CDR1 is SGHAT and CDR2 FQNNGV. Trimming removed 4 bases at V and 4 bases at J, with 7 bases between. This CDR3 spans 12 amino acids.

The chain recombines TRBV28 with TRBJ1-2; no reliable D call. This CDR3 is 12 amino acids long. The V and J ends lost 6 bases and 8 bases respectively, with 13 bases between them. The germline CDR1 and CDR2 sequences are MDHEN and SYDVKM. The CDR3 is CASRLPGGGYTF. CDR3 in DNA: TGTGCCAGCAGGCTCCCGGGAGGGGGCTACACCTTC.

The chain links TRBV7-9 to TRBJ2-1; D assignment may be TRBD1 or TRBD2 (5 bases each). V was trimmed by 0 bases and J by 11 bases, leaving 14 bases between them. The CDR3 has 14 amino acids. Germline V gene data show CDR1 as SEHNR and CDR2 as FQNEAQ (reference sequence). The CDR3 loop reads CASSLAGALGKQFF. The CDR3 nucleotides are TGTGCCAGCAGCTTAGCCGGGGCGTTGGGCAAGCAGTTCTTC. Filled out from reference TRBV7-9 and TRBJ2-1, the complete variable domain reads DTGVSQNPRHKITKRGQNVTFRCDPISEHNRLYWYRQTLGQGPEFLTYFQNEAQLEKSRLLSDRFSAERPKGSFSTLEIQRTEQGDSAMYLCASSLAGALGKQFFGPGTRLTVL.

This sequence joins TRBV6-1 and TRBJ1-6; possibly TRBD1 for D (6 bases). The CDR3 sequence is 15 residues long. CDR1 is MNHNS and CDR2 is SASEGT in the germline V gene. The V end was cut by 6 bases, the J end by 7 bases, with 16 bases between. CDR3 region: CASSVGQSLNSPLHF. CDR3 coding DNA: TGTGCCAGCAGCGTCGGACAGTCGTTGAATTCACCCCTCCACTTT.

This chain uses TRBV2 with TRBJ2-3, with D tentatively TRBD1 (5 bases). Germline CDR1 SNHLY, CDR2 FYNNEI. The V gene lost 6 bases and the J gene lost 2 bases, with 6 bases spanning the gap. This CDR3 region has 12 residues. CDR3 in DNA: TGTGCCAGCAGGGACAACACAGATACGCAGTATTTT. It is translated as CASRDNTDTQYF.

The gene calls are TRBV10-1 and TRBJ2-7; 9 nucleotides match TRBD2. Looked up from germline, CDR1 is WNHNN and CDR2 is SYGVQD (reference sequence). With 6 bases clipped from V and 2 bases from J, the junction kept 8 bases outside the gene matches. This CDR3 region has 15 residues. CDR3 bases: TGCGCCAGCAGCGATCTAGCGGGATCTCCCTACGAGCAGTACTTC. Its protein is CASSDLAGSPYEQYF.

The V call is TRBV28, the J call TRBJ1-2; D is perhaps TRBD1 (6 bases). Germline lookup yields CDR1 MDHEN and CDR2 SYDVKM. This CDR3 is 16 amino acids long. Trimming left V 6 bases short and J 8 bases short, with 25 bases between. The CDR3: CASRPHQDRTRRGYTF. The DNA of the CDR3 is TGTGCCAGCAGACCACACCAGGACAGAACGAGGAGGGGCTACACCTTC.

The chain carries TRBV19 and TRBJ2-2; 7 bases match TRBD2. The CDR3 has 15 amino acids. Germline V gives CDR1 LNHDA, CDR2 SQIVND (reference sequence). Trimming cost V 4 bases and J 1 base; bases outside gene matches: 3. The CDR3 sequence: CASSRLAQNTGELFF. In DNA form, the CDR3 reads TGTGCCAGTAGTAGACTAGCTCAGAACACCGGGGAGCTGTTTTTT.

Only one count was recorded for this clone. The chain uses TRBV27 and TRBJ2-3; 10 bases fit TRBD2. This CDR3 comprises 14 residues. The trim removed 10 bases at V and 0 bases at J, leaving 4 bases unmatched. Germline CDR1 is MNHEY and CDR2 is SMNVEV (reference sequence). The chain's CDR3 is CATKGLASTDTQYF. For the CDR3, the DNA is TGTGCCACCAAGGGACTAGCGAGCACAGATACGCAGTATTTT.

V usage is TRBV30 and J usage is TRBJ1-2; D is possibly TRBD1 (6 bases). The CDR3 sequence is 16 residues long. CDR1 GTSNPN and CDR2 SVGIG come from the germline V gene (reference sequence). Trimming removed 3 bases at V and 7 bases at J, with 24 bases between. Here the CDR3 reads CAWRSLGGQGSRGYTF. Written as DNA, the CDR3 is TGTGCCTGGAGGTCTCTAGGTGGGCAGGGGAGTCGTGGCTACACCTTC.

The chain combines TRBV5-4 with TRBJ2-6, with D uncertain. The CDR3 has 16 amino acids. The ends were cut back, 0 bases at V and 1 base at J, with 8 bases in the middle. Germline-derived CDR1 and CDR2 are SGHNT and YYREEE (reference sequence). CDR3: CASSLEGSSGANVLTF. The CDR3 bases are TGTGCCAGCAGCTTGGAGGGCTCGTCTGGGGCCAACGTCCTGACTTTC. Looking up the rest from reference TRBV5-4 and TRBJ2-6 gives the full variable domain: ETGVTQSPTHLIKTRGQQVTLRCSSQSGHNTVSWYQQALGQGPQFIFQYYREEENGRGNFPPRFSGLQFPNYSSELNVNALELDDSALYLCASSLEGSSGANVLTFGAGSRLTVL.

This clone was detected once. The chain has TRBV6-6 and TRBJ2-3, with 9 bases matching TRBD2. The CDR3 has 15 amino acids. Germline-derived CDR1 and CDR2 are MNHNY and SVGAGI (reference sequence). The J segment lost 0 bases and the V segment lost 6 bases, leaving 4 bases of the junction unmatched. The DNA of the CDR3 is TGTGCCAGCAGCCCTAGCGGGACTAGCACAGATACGCAGTATTTT. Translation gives CASSPSGTSTDTQYF.

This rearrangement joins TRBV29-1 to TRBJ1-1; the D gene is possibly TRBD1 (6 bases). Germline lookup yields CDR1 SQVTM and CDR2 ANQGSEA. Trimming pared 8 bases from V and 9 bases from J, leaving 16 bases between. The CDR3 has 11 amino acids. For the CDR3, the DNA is TGCAGCACTCAGAACGACAGGCAAGCTTTCTTT. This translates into CSTQNDRQAFF.

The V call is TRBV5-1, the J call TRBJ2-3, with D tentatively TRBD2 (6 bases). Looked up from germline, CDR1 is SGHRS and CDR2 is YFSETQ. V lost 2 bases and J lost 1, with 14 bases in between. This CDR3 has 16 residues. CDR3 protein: CASSFREAQGTDTQYF. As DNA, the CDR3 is TGCGCCAGCAGCTTCAGGGAGGCCCAGGGCACAGATACGCAGTATTTT.

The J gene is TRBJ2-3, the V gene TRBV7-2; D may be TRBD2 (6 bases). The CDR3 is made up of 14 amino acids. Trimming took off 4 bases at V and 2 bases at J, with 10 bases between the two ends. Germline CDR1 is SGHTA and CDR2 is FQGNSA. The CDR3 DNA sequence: TGTGCCAGCAGCTCTAGGGACTCCACAGATACGCAGTATTTT. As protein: CASSSRDSTDTQYF.

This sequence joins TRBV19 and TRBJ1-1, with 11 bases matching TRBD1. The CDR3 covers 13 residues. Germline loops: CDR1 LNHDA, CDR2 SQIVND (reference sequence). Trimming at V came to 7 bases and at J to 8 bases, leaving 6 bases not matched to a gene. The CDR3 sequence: CASIRGQGVEAFF. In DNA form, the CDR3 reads TGTGCCAGTATAAGGGGACAGGGGGTGGAAGCTTTCTTT.

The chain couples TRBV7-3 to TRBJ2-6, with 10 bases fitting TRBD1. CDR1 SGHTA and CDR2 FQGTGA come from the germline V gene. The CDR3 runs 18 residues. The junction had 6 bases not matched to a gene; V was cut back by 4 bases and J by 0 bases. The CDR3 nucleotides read TGTGCCAGCAGCTCGCCCGGGACAGGGGTCTCTGGGGCCAACGTCCTGACTTTC. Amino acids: CASSSPGTGVSGANVLTF.

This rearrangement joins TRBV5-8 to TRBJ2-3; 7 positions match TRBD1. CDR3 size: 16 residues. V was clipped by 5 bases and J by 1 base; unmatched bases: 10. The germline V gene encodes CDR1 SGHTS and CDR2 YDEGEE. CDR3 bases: TGTGCCAGCAGTAGGGGGCAGAAAATTCGCACAGATACGCAGTATTTT. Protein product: CASSRGQKIRTDTQYF.

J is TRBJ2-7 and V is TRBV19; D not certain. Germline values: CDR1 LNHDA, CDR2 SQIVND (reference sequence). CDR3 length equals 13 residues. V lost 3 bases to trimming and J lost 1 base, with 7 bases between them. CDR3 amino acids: CASSIGRSYEQYF. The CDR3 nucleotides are TGTGCCAGTAGTATTGGCAGATCCTACGAGCAGTACTTC.

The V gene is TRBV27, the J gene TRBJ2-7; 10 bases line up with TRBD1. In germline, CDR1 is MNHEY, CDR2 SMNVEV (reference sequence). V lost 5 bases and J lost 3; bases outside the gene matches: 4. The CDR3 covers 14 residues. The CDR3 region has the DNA TGTGCCAGCAGTACCCGGACAGGGGGCTACGAGCAGTACTTC. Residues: CASSTRTGGYEQYF.

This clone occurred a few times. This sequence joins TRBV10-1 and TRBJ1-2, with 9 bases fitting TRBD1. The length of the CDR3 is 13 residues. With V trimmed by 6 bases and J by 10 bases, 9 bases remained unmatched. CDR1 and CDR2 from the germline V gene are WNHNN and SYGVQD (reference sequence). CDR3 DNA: TGCGCCAGCAGCCCCGGGACAGGGTTCGTCTACACCTTC. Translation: CASSPGTGFVYTF.

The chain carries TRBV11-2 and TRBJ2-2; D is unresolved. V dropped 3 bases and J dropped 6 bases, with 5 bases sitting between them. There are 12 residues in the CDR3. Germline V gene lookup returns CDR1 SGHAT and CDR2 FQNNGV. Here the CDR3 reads CASSFLSGELFF. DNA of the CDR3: TGTGCCAGCAGCTTTCTCTCCGGGGAGCTGTTTTTT.

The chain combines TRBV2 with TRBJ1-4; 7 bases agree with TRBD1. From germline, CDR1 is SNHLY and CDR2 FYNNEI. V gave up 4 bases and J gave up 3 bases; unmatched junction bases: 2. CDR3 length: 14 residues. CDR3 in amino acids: CASSATGANEKLFF. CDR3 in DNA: TGTGCCAGCAGTGCCACAGGGGCTAATGAAAAACTGTTTTTT.

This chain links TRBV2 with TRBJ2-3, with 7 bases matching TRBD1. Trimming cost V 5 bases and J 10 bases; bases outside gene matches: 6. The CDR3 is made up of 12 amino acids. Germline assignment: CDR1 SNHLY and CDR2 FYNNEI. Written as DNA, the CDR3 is TGTGCCAGCAGTAGCCGACAGGGTTCGCAGTATTTT. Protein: CASSSRQGSQYF.